The text below deals with one T cell receptor (beta chain). Its matching antigen is unknown. This sample stems from a study of shared clonotypes between healthy human individuals. Background on the study: CD4 naive cells filled three plates per donor, CD4 memory three, CD8 naive two and CD8 memory one.

Whole-study results and caveats: Relative to their counterparts shared across all four donors, non-shared clonotypes exhibited diminished generation probabilities.

Replicate sorted-subset PCRs were loaded with about 0.2 ug DNA, 31,000 or so T cell genomes. Profiled with immunoSEQ multiplex PCR; TCRdb holds only in-frame clones, not every one. The sample holds 1.4 million to 1.5 million clones, 96% seen once. Germline V gene lookup returns CDR1 SGHAT and CDR2 FQNNGV. Trimming removed 5 bases from V and 7 bases from J, with 11 bases in between. The CDR3 consists of 12 residues. This chain connects TRBV11-2 to TRBJ1-2; D remains unclear. Source material: naive CD4+ T cells sorted from blood. The sample's subset: CD45RA+ positively selected. This clonotype originated in a man aged 25-40 years in good health. The CDR3 reads CASSRAGVGYTF. CDR3 DNA: TGTGCCAGCAGCAGAGCTGGGGTTGGCTACACCTTC. The variable domain in full, completed from reference TRBV11-2 and TRBJ1-2, reads EAGVAQSPRYKIIEKRQSVAFWCNPISGHATLYWYQQILGQGPKLLIQFQNNGVVDDSQLPKDRFSAERLKGVDSTLKIQPAKLEDSAVYLCASSRAGVGYTFGSGTRLTVV.